The 20 T cell receptor beta chains given below trace back to one sample, sequenced in a study of blood T cell repertoires in COVID-19. Profiled with immunoSEQ multiplex PCR; TCRdb holds only in-frame clones, not every one. Among 310,000 or so clones listed, about 88% were seen once. What was sequenced was PBMCs or T cells enriched from blood (not recorded which). The origin of the receptors is a woman between 40 and 55 years old who had recovered from COVID-19.

The chain combines TRBV27 with TRBJ1-2; possibly TRBD1 for D (6 bases). The CDR3 is 15 residues long. Trimming cost V 3 bases and J 3 bases, with 14 bases left between them. Germline-derived CDR1 and CDR2 are MNHEY and SMNVEV (reference sequence). CDR3 sequence (DNA): TGTGCCAGCAGTTTCTACCAGGGGACCCACTATGGCTACACCTTC. This sequence encodes CASSFYQGTHYGYTF.

The V and J genes are TRBV7-2 and TRBJ2-2, with 13 bases identical to TRBD2. This CDR3 has 16 residues. V gave up 3 bases and J gave up 7 bases; unmatched junction bases: 5. Germline CDR1 is SGHTA and CDR2 is FQGNSA. The CDR3 protein is CASSLGTSGMGGELFF. For the CDR3, the DNA is TGTGCCAGCAGCTTGGGGACTAGCGGGATGGGCGGGGAGCTGTTTTTT.

This sequence joins TRBV19 and TRBJ2-7; possibly TRBD1 for D (5 bases). The CDR3 loop spans 16 amino acids. Germline assignment: CDR1 LNHDA and CDR2 SQIVND (reference sequence). The V end lost 3 bases, the J end lost 1 base, and 16 bases lay between the germline ends. The CDR3 is CASSMAPTGESYEQYF. The DNA for the CDR3 is TGTGCCAGTAGTATGGCCCCCACAGGAGAGTCCTACGAGCAGTACTTC.

This clone appeared a few times. The rearrangement uses TRBV19 and TRBJ2-2; D remains unclear. CDR1 and CDR2 (germline): LNHDA, SQIVND (reference sequence). The germline V and J ends were trimmed by 3 bases and 4 bases, with 18 bases remaining between them. The CDR3 is 17 residues long. CDR3 residues: CASSIPLARPGTGELFF. The CDR3 coding sequence is TGTGCCAGTAGTATCCCCCTGGCTCGTCCGGGCACCGGGGAGCTGTTTTTT.

The chain joins TRBV29-1 to TRBJ2-7, with TRBD2 matching over 7 bases. CDR1 SQVTM and CDR2 ANQGSEA come from the germline V gene. This CDR3 has 14 amino acids. The V gene end was trimmed by 7 bases and the J gene end by 5 bases; junction bases not matched to a gene: 14. This chain's CDR3 is CSAYISGIGDEQYF. Here the CDR3 DNA reads TGCAGCGCGTATATAAGCGGGATAGGCGACGAGCAGTACTTC.

J is TRBJ1-2 and V is TRBV6-1; D is unresolved. V lost 1 base and J lost 7, with 7 bases in between. Per germline, CDR1 MNHNS and CDR2 SASEGT. The CDR3 extends over 12 amino acids. The CDR3 here is CASSEGDTGYTF. CDR3 coding DNA: TGTGCCAGCAGTGAAGGTGACACTGGCTACACCTTC.

This chain's CDR3 is CASSYRANQPQHF. DNA for the CDR3: TGTGCCAGCAGTTACAGAGCCAATCAGCCCCAGCATTTT. The rearrangement links TRBV2 to TRBJ1-5, with D unclear. From germline, CDR1 is SNHLY and CDR2 FYNNEI. The CDR3 consists of 13 residues. Trimming left V 5 bases short and J 3 bases short, with 8 bases between. The variable domain in full, with the rest retrieved from reference TRBV2 and TRBJ1-5, is EPEVTQTPSHQVTQMGQEVILRCVPISNHLYFYWYRQILGQKVEFLVSFYNNEISEKSEIFDDQFSVERPDGSNFTLKIRSTKLEDSAMYFCASSYRANQPQHFGDGTRLSIL.

This sequence joins TRBV5-1 and TRBJ2-7; D might be TRBD2 (6 bases). V lost 1 base and J lost 1, with 12 bases in between. This CDR3 has 15 amino acids. Germline V gene lookup returns CDR1 SGHRS and CDR2 YFSETQ. CDR3 in amino acids: CASSLLPGGSYEQYF. The CDR3 coding sequence is TGCGCCAGCAGCTTGCTCCCCGGAGGGTCCTACGAGCAGTACTTC.

The CDR3 coding sequence is TGCGCCAGCAGCCCTTATTCGGGAGAGAAAACCGGGGAGCTGTTTTTT. It is translated as CASSPYSGEKTGELFF. This chain connects TRBV4-3 to TRBJ2-2; a possible D gene is TRBD2 (6 bases). Germline V gives CDR1 LGHNA, CDR2 YSLEER. This CDR3 spans 16 amino acids. V was shortened by 4 bases and J by 5 bases, with 17 bases between the two germline ends.

Only one count was recorded for this clone. The chain links TRBV7-2 to TRBJ2-1, with 10 bases fitting TRBD2. After removal of 4 bases from V and 9 bases from J, the junction contained 9 bases not matched to a gene. The CDR3 covers 15 residues. Looked up from germline, CDR1 is SGHTA and CDR2 is FQGNSA. The CDR3 nucleotides are TGTGCCAGCAGCTCGCTAGCGGGAGCAGTTAGTGAGCAGTTCTTC. Amino acid sequence: CASSSLAGAVSEQFF. Using reference TRBV7-2 and TRBJ2-1 for the parts outside the CDR3, the full variable domain is GAGVSQSPSNKVTEKGKDVELRCDPISGHTALYWYRQSLGQGLEFLIYFQGNSAPDKSGLPSDRFSAERTGGSVSTLTIQRTQQEDSAVYLCASSSLAGAVSEQFFGPGTRLTVL.

The chain carries TRBV24-1 and TRBJ2-2; no definite D call. Trimming removed 1 base at V and 2 bases at J, with 7 bases between. This CDR3 is 15 amino acids long. Germline-derived CDR1 and CDR2 are KGHDR and SFDVKD. The CDR3 loop reads CATSDLPSNTGELFF. CDR3 coding DNA: TGTGCCACCAGTGATTTACCAAGCAACACCGGGGAGCTGTTTTTT.

Here the CDR3 DNA reads TGTGCCAGCAGCTACCGACCGCTGCGGGAAGATACGCAGTATTTT. It yields the protein CASSYRPLREDTQYF. This sequence joins TRBV27 and TRBJ2-3, with a tentative D call TRBD2 (6 bases). The V end was cut by 6 bases, the J end by 5 bases, with 18 bases between. The CDR3 has 15 amino acids. CDR1 and CDR2 from the germline V gene are MNHEY and SMNVEV (reference sequence).

The chain joins TRBV27 to TRBJ1-2; 11 bases line up with TRBD1. The germline CDR1 and CDR2 sequences are MNHEY and SMNVEV (reference sequence). This CDR3 is 15 amino acids long. V lost 6 bases, J lost 7 bases, and 10 bases stayed unmatched. CDR3 sequence: CASSRDRGSGSGYTF. Here the CDR3 DNA reads TGTGCCAGCAGCCGGGACAGGGGGTCTGGAAGTGGCTACACCTTC.

CDR3 in amino acids: CAISEGTGGRANYGYTF. In nucleotides, the CDR3 is TGTGCCATCAGTGAGGGGACAGGGGGCAGAGCTAACTATGGCTACACCTTC. V usage is TRBV10-3 and J usage is TRBJ1-2, with TRBD1 matching 12 bases. Germline CDR1 and CDR2: ENHRY and SYGVKD. Trimming cost V 2 bases and J 0 bases; bases outside gene matches: 4. The CDR3 has 17 amino acids.

This chain links TRBV7-6 with TRBJ2-1; 11 positions agree with TRBD2. The CDR3 has 18 residues. The germline CDR1 and CDR2 sequences are SGHVS and FNYEAQ. The V and J ends lost 5 bases and 3 bases, in that order; junction bases with no gene match: 12. The CDR3 is CASSQNLAGGLFYNEQFF. The CDR3 region has the DNA TGTGCCAGCAGCCAAAACTTAGCGGGAGGGCTATTCTACAATGAGCAGTTCTTC.

CDR3 amino acids: CASSLEAERQETQYF. CDR3 bases: TGTGCCAGCAGCTTAGAGGCGGAGCGGCAAGAGACCCAGTACTTC. V is TRBV7-6 and J is TRBJ2-5, with D perhaps matching TRBD2 (5 bases). The CDR3 runs 15 residues. Trimming removed 1 base from V and 2 bases from J, with 11 bases in between. Germline assignment: CDR1 SGHVS and CDR2 FNYEAQ.

The chain uses TRBV28 and TRBJ2-7, with 8 positions matching TRBD2. The CDR3 totals 16 residues. Germline-derived CDR1 and CDR2 are MDHEN and SYDVKM. Losses at the gene ends were 4 bases for V and 2 bases for J; bases not matched to a gene: 10. This chain's CDR3 is CASSSRVGGEPYEQYF. In DNA, the CDR3 is TGTGCCAGCAGTTCCAGGGTCGGGGGGGAGCCCTACGAGCAGTACTTC.

The chain uses TRBV28 and TRBJ2-1; D may be TRBD1 (5 bases). Trimming took off 3 bases at V and 2 bases at J, with 8 bases between the two ends. Germline CDR1 reads MDHEN; CDR2 reads SYDVKM. This CDR3 contains 14 residues. In DNA, the CDR3 is TGTGCCAGCAGTTTTGTGGGGCCCTACAATGAGCAGTTCTTC. This translates into CASSFVGPYNEQFF.

As DNA, the CDR3 is TGTGCCAGCAGCTTGAGTCAGGGACAGGGCGCAGATACGCAGTATTTT. This translates into CASSLSQGQGADTQYF. The chain has TRBV5-4 and TRBJ2-3, with TRBD1 identical over 9 bases. V was pared by 1 base and J by 4 bases, with 7 bases of the junction left unmatched. The germline V gene encodes CDR1 SGHNT and CDR2 YYREEE (reference sequence). The CDR3 spans 16 residues.

CDR3 DNA: TGTGCCAGTAGTAATCCTCGGACTAGCGGGGGTTTTACCGGGGAGCTGTTTTTT. It specifies CASSNPRTSGGFTGELFF. This chain links TRBV19 with TRBJ2-2, with 13 bases identical to TRBD2. Germline CDR1 reads LNHDA; CDR2 reads SQIVND (reference sequence). Trimming cost V 4 bases and J 5 bases; bases outside gene matches: 10. The CDR3 is 18 amino acids.